This T cell receptor (beta chain) was obtained from a study of CD8+ T cells in alopecia areata. Background on the study: Treated patients' severity was scored by percentage of affected scalp area.

General study results and limits: Many of the expanded lesional clones endured in scalp and blood while on tofacitinib.

In the case of this clone: Antigen specificity is unknown.

This CDR3 spans 13 amino acids. Per germline, CDR1 SQVTM and CDR2 ANQGSEA. The germline V and J ends were trimmed by 4 bases and 2 bases, with 9 bases remaining between them. Extracted from the samples, RNA was reverse transcribed into cDNA to serve as the sequencing template. Using immunoSEQ multiplex PCR, the repertoire was profiled, and TCRdb retains in-frame clones only, with some absent. The sample lists about 190,000 clones, approximately 60% occurring once. Described treatment: oral pan-JAK inhibitor, 5-10 mg twice daily. Lesional scalp punch biopsies and peripheral blood were collected from alopecia areata patients.

The chain has TRBV29-1 and TRBJ1-3; weak D call: TRBD1 (5 bases). The receptor's source is a human donor with alopecia areata. The sample here was CD4+ T cells sorted from blood, taken at week 4, from a patient treated with tofacitinib. CDR3: CSVVAGTGNTIYF. DNA for the CDR3: TGCAGCGTTGTAGCAGGGACTGGAAACACCATATATTTT.